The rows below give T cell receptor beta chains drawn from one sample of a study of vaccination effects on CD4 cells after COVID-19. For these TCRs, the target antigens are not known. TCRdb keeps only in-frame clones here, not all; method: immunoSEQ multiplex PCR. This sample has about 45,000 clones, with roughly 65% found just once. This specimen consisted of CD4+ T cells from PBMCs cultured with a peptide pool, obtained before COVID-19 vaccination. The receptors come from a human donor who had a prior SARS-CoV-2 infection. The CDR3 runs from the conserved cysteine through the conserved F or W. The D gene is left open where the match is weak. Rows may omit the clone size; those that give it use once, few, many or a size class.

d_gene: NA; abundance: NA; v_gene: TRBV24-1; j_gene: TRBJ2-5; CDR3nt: TGTGCCACCAGTGATTTGAACAGTCTAGAGACCCAGTACTTC; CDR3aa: CATSDLNSLETQYF
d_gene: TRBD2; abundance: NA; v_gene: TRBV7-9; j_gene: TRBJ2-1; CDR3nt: TGTGCCAGCAGCTTAGTTCCGGGAGGGGTCGGCAATGAGCAGTTCTTC; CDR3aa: CASSLVPGGVGNEQFF
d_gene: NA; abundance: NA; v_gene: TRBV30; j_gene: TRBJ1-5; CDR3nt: TGTGCCTGGAGCCCTAAGACGGGCGGCAATCAGCCCCAGCATTTT; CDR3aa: CAWSPKTGGNQPQHF
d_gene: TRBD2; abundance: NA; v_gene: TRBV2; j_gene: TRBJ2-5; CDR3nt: TGTGCCAGCAGTGAAGCGCGCAGCGGGGGGGGGACCCAGTACTTC; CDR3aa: CASSEARSGGGTQYF
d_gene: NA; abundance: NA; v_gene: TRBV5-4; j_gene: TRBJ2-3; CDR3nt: TGTGCCAGCAGCCGGGGCATCGGCGGTTTCACAGATACGCAGTATTTT; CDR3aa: CASSRGIGGFTDTQYF
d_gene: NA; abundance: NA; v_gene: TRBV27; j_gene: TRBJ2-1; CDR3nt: TGTGCCAGCAGTTTGCCCCCAAAGGCCCCGTTCTTC; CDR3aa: CASSLPPKAPFF
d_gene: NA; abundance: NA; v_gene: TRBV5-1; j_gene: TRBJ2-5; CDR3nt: TGCGCCAGCAGCTTCTCGGGGGGCGGAGAGACCCAGTACTTC; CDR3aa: CASSFSGGGETQYF
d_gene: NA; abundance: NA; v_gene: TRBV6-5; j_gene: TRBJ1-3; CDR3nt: TGTGCCAGCAGTTCCTCAGCAGGTTCTGGAAACACCATATATTTT; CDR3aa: CASSSSAGSGNTIYF
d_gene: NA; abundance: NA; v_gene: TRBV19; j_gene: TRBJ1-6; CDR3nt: TGTGCCAGTAGTATGAGTAGTTCACCCCTCCACTTT; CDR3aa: CASSMSSSPLHF
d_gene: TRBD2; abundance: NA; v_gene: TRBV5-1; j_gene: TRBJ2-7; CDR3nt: TGCGCCAGCAGCTTCTTAGCGGGAGGGCCTGGTGAGCAGTACTTC; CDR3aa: CASSFLAGGPGEQYF
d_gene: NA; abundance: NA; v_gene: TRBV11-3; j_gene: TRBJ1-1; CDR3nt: TGTGCCAGCAGCCACGAAGGGGTCTGGGGAAGGCGGAACACTGAAGCTTTCTTT; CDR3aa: CASSHEGVWGRRNTEAFF
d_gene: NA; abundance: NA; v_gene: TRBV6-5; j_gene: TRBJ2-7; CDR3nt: TGTGCCAGCAGTCTTGGGAACGGGTGGGGCTACGAGCAGTACTTC; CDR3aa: CASSLGNGWGYEQYF
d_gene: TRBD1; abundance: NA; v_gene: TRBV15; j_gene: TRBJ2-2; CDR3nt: TGTGCCACCAGCCGACAGGGAGTTACCGGGGAGCTGTTTTTT; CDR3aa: CATSRQGVTGELFF
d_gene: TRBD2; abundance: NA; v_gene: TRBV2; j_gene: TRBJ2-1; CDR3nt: TGTGCCAGCAGTGATACTAGCGGGTGGGGGAATGAGCAGTTCTTC; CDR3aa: CASSDTSGWGNEQFF
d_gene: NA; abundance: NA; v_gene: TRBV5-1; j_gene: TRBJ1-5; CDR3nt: TGCGCCAGCAGCTTGGGGGATCATAGCAATCAGCCCCAGCATTTT; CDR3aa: CASSLGDHSNQPQHF
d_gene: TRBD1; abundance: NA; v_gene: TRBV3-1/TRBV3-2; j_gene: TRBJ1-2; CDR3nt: TGTGCCAGCAGCCTACCGGGACAGGGGGCTTTTGGCTACACCTTC; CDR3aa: CASSLPGQGAFGYTF
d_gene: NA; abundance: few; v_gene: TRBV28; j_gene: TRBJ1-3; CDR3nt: TGTGCCAGCAGTTCCAGGAACACGGGAAACACCATATATTTT; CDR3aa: CASSSRNTGNTIYF
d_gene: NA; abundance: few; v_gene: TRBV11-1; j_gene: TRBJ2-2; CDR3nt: TGTGCCAGCAGCTTAGTTTTCACCGGGGAGCTGTTTTTT; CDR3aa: CASSLVFTGELFF